This TCR beta chain was profiled in a study of control samples from healthy donors and cancer patients. Sequenced by immunoSEQ multiplex PCR; TCRdb stores in-frame clones only, minus some. The sample contains about 80,000 clones, roughly 91% of which appear only once. Trimming removed 3 bases at V and 10 bases at J, with 12 bases between. CDR3 length: 11 residues. The germline CDR1 and CDR2 sequences are DFQATT and SNEGSKA (reference sequence). The chain combines TRBV20-1 with TRBJ1-2, with D unresolved. The sample was blood. The clonotype was recovered from a man aged 50 to 60 in good health. The CDR3 spells CSASDGDHYTF. The CDR3 DNA follows: TGCAGTGCTAGCGACGGGGATCACTACACCTTC.